This T cell receptor beta chain is from a study of blood T cells in healthy people across ages (dated by TCRdb to between 2015 and 2017). For context, the study as a whole: In model experiments, template switching captured about one uniquely barcoded TCR beta cDNA molecule for every two T cells. The study measured age-related changes in TCR beta repertoire diversity using deep sequencing normalized with unique cDNA molecular identifiers. The donors were split into four age groups: young (average about 15 years), middle-aged (39), aged (roughly 60) and long-lived (about 82). Donors of different ages were randomly distributed across sequencing lanes to avoid experimental bias. Using the same blood draw, the study looked at two additional independent replicas of 1 million unique cDNA reads for two donors, one aged 18 to 30 and the other aged 80 or older.

Looking up the germline V gene yields CDR1 MGHRA and CDR2 YSYEKL. Measured from the cysteine to the phenylalanine, the CDR3 is 16 residues long. Of all the DNA, just the CDR3 is kept, 48 bases in frame from base 1. Trimming leaves V shorter by 4 bases and J shorter by 5 bases, with the junction holding 9 bases beyond the gene matches. Overall study outcomes, separate from this receptor: Observed TCR beta diversity per million T cells fell roughly linearly with age, and a significant reduction was already apparent by age about 38. Observed TCR beta diversity correlated strongly with the percentage of naive T cells measured by flow cytometry. Bulk unsorted PBMC profiling prevented conclusive comparison of naive and antigen-experienced compartments. Total diversity estimates from one million sequenced T cells were considered lower bounds and underestimates. Compared with the aged group, more naive CD4+ T cells, fewer expanded clones and increased TCR diversity were shown by the long-lived group, suggesting age selection. Because donor CMV infection status was unknown, age-related changes in expanded clonotypes were potentially confounded.

This clonotype was detected a few times. Its antigen target is currently unknown. Base qualities are missing; no much larger clone stands one base away. The receptor library was made with 5' RACE. Sequencing instrument: Illumina HiSeq 2500. A second PCR of roughly 7 to 11 cycles was performed with a sample-barcoded 5' primer and a J-beta primer mix. A unique molecular identifier was introduced onto each TCR beta cDNA molecule by a template-switch 5' adaptor carrying 12 random nucleotides. Each sample yielded at least 3 million CDR3-containing paired-end reads. First-strand cDNA synthesis was performed from all RNA using the Mint cDNA synthesis kit, with priming by a TRBC-specific oligonucleotide. All cDNA was treated with uracil-DNA glycosylase and then went through a first 18-cycle PCR with the universal primers M1SS and BC2_uni_R. The original pipeline was this. Each sample was normalized by randomly selecting 1 million high-quality reads, each carrying a distinct molecular identifier. Reads with shared molecular identifiers were discarded instead of being binned into consensus sequences. MiTCR, with a Q25 quality threshold and the strictest error-elimination algorithm, was used for CDR3 identification, clonotype clustering and error correction. Lower-bound total TCR beta diversity was estimated with a nonparametric unseen species model using Euler transformation. TCRdb cleaned the public reads at Q25 with fastp, built clones with MiXCR and kept in-frame beta chains. Duplicate CDR3 protein sequences are folded into a single record with the most common DNA and genes. The authors' filters were not applied to this entry. The sample table contains about 1.1 million distinct CDR3 sequences; only one count was recorded for around two fifths of them. Approximately 14% of the sample rests with the top ten.

The donors were roughly 39 Caucasian individuals from Russia, aged about 6 to 100 years, who were systemically healthy. Each donor gave 9.5 to 10 milliliters of peripheral blood, drawn into EDTA-treated Vacutainer tubes. Ficoll-Paque density-gradient centrifugation was used to isolate PBMCs, with at least 6 million per sample. Trizol reagent was used to extract total RNA from PBMCs, with at least 5.5 micrograms per sample. Naive CD45RAhigh/CD27high T cell percentages were measured by flow cytometry on a PBMC aliquot from every donor. The sequence links TRBV4-1 to TRBJ2-2, and TRBD1 matches 8 of the central bases. This clonotype was sampled from a young man in good health. The material sequenced was blood. CDR3 sequence: CASSPNPGGSTGELFF. The DNA sequence is as follows: TGCGCCAGCAGCCCCAATCCAGGGGGCAGTACCGGGGAGCTGTTTTTT.